What follows are 17 T cell receptor beta chains derived from one specimen sequenced in a study of T cells in Graves' hyperthyroidism and ophthalmopathy. The CDR3 regions of TCR beta were amplified from RNA transcripts. A first-round RT-PCR of the TCR CDR3 used the HTBI primer set. In TCRdb, the multiplex PCR reads were re-called with MiXCR into one record per CDR3 protein. The repertoire holds around 300,000 distinct CDR3 sequences, around 13% seen once, with 7% to 9.5% in the top ten. What was sequenced was blood. The receptors originated from a woman aged 40 to 50 with Graves' hyperthyroidism.

V is TRBV2 and J is TRBJ2-5, with 11 bases lining up with TRBD1. The germline gives CDR1 SNHLY, CDR2 FYNNEI. V was pared by 7 bases and J by 3 bases, with 7 bases of the junction left unmatched. The CDR3 sequence is 15 residues long. The chain's CDR3 is CASNSGTGGEETQYF. The CDR3 DNA follows: TGTGCCAGCAATTCTGGGACAGGGGGTGAAGAGACCCAGTACTTC.

There are many counts of this clonotype. The chain combines TRBV6-1 with TRBJ1-5; TRBD1 matches 8 bases. The ends lost 4 bases at V and 2 bases at J; junction bases unmatched: 7. CDR3 length equals 16 residues. Germline CDR1 reads MNHNS; CDR2 reads SASEGT. The CDR3 DNA sequence: TGTGCCAGCAGTGGAGACAGGGGATGGGGCAATCAGCCCCAGCATTTT. This gives the protein CASSGDRGWGNQPQHF.

In its sample, this clonotype was seen many times. The chain links TRBV12-3 or TRBV12-4 to TRBJ2-7; TRBD2 matches at 7 bases. This CDR3 spans 13 amino acids. Unmatched junction bases numbered 6, after V lost 7 bases and J lost 3 bases. The CDR3 region is CASNLGGSYEQYF. The CDR3 nucleotides read TGTGCCAGCAATTTGGGAGGGAGCTACGAGCAGTACTTC.

The chain joins TRBV3-1 to TRBJ2-7; D unresolved. This CDR3 region has 13 residues. Germline V gene data show CDR1 as LGHDT and CDR2 as YNNKEL (reference sequence). Trimming removed 1 base at V and 5 bases at J, with 9 bases between. The CDR3 spells CASSQGLGNEQYF. The CDR3 DNA is TGTGCCAGCAGCCAAGGGCTGGGCAACGAGCAGTACTTC.

A remark on this clonotype: One end of the junction fails to match germline, which may point to a read error. This chain uses TRBV19 with TRBJ2-1; TRBD2 matches 7 bases. The CDR3 runs to 16 residues. CDR1 is LNHDA and CDR2 is SQIVND in the germline V gene (reference sequence). CDR3 nucleotide sequence: TGTGCCAGTACTATATTATCCGGGAGGCCCCACAATGAGCAGTTCTTC. It is translated as CASTILSGRPHNEQFF.

The table lists this clonotype with a few counts. The CDR3 spells CASSQDQGQFSYEQYF. The CDR3 DNA follows: TGTGCCAGCAGCCAAGATCAAGGACAGTTCTCCTACGAGCAGTACTTC. V is TRBV14 and J is TRBJ2-7; maybe TRBD1 (6 bases). This CDR3 contains 16 residues. V lost 0 bases to trimming and J lost 0 bases, with 12 bases between them. Germline values: CDR1 SGHDN, CDR2 FVKESK.

Many counts were recorded for this clonotype. The chain combines TRBV2 with TRBJ1-4; D gene unclear. Deletions cut 0 bases from V and 8 bases from J, with 13 bases between. There are 15 residues in the CDR3. Germline CDR1 is SNHLY and CDR2 is FYNNEI. The CDR3 nucleotides are TGTGCCAGCAGTGAAGCGGGAACCCGAGGGGAAAAACTGTTTTTT. This codes for CASSEAGTRGEKLFF.

This clonotype was observed at least ten times. The chain recombines TRBV18 with TRBJ2-5; no clear D gene. V gave up 5 bases and J gave up 0 bases, with 13 bases separating them. The length of the CDR3 is 15 residues. Germline V gene data show CDR1 as KGHSH and CDR2 as LQKENI. The DNA of the CDR3 is TGTGCCAGCTCATCATTCGTCGAGTACCAAGAGACCCAGTACTTC. Translating gives CASSSFVEYQETQYF.

There are many counts of this clonotype. This chain uses TRBV28 with TRBJ1-1; D is uncertain. Germline CDR1 reads MDHEN; CDR2 reads SYDVKM. This CDR3 is built from 11 residues. V was cut by 10 bases and J by 3 bases, with 9 bases left in between. This chain's CDR3 is CATNTYTEAFF. The CDR3 region has the DNA TGTGCCACCAACACCTACACTGAAGCTTTCTTT. The whole variable domain, filled in from reference TRBV28 and TRBJ1-1, reads DVKVTQSSRYLVKRTGEKVFLECVQDMDHENMFWYRQDPGLGLRLIYFSYDVKMKEKGDIPEGYSVSREKKERFSLILESASTNQTSMYLCATNTYTEAFFGQGTRLTVV.

This clonotype was detected ten times or more. The chain carries TRBV28 and TRBJ1-1, with 8 bases lining up with TRBD1. CDR1 and CDR2 (germline): MDHEN, SYDVKM. Unmatched junction bases numbered 8, after V lost 5 bases and J lost 3 bases. The CDR3 has 15 amino acids. As DNA, the CDR3 is TGTGCCAGCAGTCAAAACGGACAGGGCGACACTGAAGCTTTCTTT. Translated: CASSQNGQGDTEAFF.

Note on this clonotype: A much larger clone is a single base away; this may be a read error. The chain has TRBV19 and TRBJ1-2; D is perhaps TRBD1 (5 bases). Germline V lookup: CDR1 LNHDA, CDR2 SQIVND (reference sequence). The length of the CDR3 is 12 residues. DNA of the CDR3: TGTGCCAGTAGTACCAGACAGAACGGCTGCACCTTC. Its translation is CASSTRQNGCTF. The whole variable domain, remainder taken from reference TRBV19 and TRBJ1-2, is DGGITQSPKYLFRKEGQNVTLSCEQNLNHDAMYWYRQDPGQGLRLIYYSQIVNDFQKGDIAEGYSVSREKKESFPLTVTSAQKNPTAFYLCASSTRQNGCTFGSGTRLTVV.

Regarding this clonotype: A much larger clone sits a single nucleotide away, making a read error possible. The DNA for the CDR3 is TGTGCCAGCAGCCAAGCGGGTAGCGGGAGCCCTTACAATGAGCAGTACTTC. The encoded protein is CASSQAGSGSPYNEQYF. The chain has TRBV3-1 and TRBJ2-7; 9 bases agree with TRBD2. Trimming at V came to 1 base and at J to 7 bases, leaving 14 bases not matched to a gene. Germline CDR1 LGHDT, CDR2 YNNKEL (reference sequence). This CDR3 contains 17 residues.

This clonotype has at least ten counts. J is TRBJ1-1 and V is TRBV5-6, with TRBD1 as a possible D gene (5 bases). CDR1 is SGHDT and CDR2 is YYEEEE in the germline V gene. This CDR3 region has 12 residues. V was trimmed by 2 bases and J by 10 bases, leaving 12 bases between them. In nucleotides, the CDR3 is TGTGCCAGCAGCTTCGGGGCTTTGGTAGCTTTCTTT. Amino acid sequence: CASSFGALVAFF.

This clonotype was counted many times. CDR3 amino acids: CASRPAPNTEAFF. The CDR3, as DNA: TGTGCCAGCAGGCCCGCACCGAACACTGAAGCTTTCTTT. The V call is TRBV6-1, the J call TRBJ1-1; D is unclear. The CDR3 is 13 residues long. Germline V lookup: CDR1 MNHNS, CDR2 SASEGT. Trimming removed 6 bases at V and 1 base at J, with 9 bases between.

This clonotype was seen a handful of times. Since a much larger clone is just one base distant, this may be a read error. This chain links TRBV6-2 or TRBV6-3 with TRBJ1-5, with D possibly TRBD1 on 5 matching bases. V was trimmed by 8 bases and J by 3 bases, leaving 17 bases between them. This CDR3 is built from 15 residues. CDR1 and CDR2 (germline): MNHEY, SVGEGT. The CDR3 DNA follows: TGTGCCAGCCGATGGGGCCATGGTAACAATCAGCCCCAGCATTTT. It is translated as CASRWGHGNNQPQHF.

This clonotype appeared many times. V usage is TRBV7-9 and J usage is TRBJ1-2, with 8 bases identical to TRBD1. The CDR3 covers 16 residues. Germline trimming cut 0 bases from V and 8 bases from J; bases unmatched to any gene: 11. The germline CDR1 and CDR2 sequences are SEHNR and FQNEAQ (reference sequence). This CDR3 reads CASSLAGQDRHNGYTF. CDR3 nucleotides: TGTGCCAGCAGCTTAGCGGGACAGGACAGGCATAACGGCTACACCTTC.

This clonotype was detected many times. The chain recombines TRBV2 with TRBJ2-1, with TRBD2 as a possible D gene (6 bases). The CDR3 is 15 residues long. Germline loops: CDR1 SNHLY, CDR2 FYNNEI. V lost 8 bases and J lost 0, with 14 bases in between. This chain's CDR3 is CASVAASSSYNEQFF. The CDR3 DNA follows: TGTGCCAGCGTAGCGGCCTCAAGCTCCTACAATGAGCAGTTCTTC.